This TCR beta chain was documented in a study of T-cell memory formation after mild COVID-19. In the study overall: TCR clusters showed largely donor specificity.

The ends were cut back, 3 bases at V and 1 base at J, with 12 bases in the middle. Germline V CDR1 and CDR2: MGHRA, YSYEKL. This CDR3 contains 16 residues. MiXCR was run by TCRdb on the 5' RACE reads, yielding one entry per CDR3 protein. The sample has roughly 310,000 distinct CDR3 sequences, approximately 15% seen once; the top ten hold around 24%. The rearrangement joins TRBV4-1 to TRBJ2-2; tentative D call: TRBD2 (5 bases). The source material was PBMCs or a T cell subset sorted from them (not recorded which). The TCR was taken from a man younger than 35 who had mild COVID-19 (a few samples of this study predate the infection). Cell type and time point are not known. CDR3 amino acids: CASSHPPRGNTGELFF. Written as DNA, the CDR3 is TGCGCCAGCAGCCACCCCCCCCGGGGGAACACCGGGGAGCTGTTTTTT.